These T cell receptor beta chains were read from a single sample in a study of blood T cells in healthy people across ages. TCRdb independently ran MiXCR on the 5' RACE reads; one entry per CDR3 protein. This table has 1.6 million or so distinct CDR3 sequences, around 35% appearing once. Material: blood. These receptors were collected from a woman aged 25-40 years in good health. CDR3s include the opening cysteine and the closing phenylalanine or tryptophan. The order of the fields is clone size, J gene, V gene, D gene, CDR3 protein, CDR3 DNA. A D gene is named only where the DNA matches it firmly. Part of the rows lack a size; the others show once, few, many or a class for expanded clones.

abundance: -; j_gene: TRBJ2-3; v_gene: TRBV7-2; d_gene: -; CDR3aa: CASSLERTLVLQYF; CDR3nt: TGTGCCAGCAGCTTAGAACGGACTCTAGTCTTACAGTATTTT
abundance: few; j_gene: TRBJ1-2; v_gene: TRBV7-9; d_gene: TRBD1; CDR3aa: CASSFPTGDPNYGYTF; CDR3nt: TGTGCCAGCAGCTTCCCGACAGGGGATCCGAACTATGGCTACACCTTC
abundance: few; j_gene: TRBJ2-5; v_gene: TRBV7-2; d_gene: TRBD2; CDR3aa: CASSFYGGAEETQYF; CDR3nt: TGTGCCAGCAGCTTTTACGGGGGGGCGGAAGAGACCCAGTACTTC
abundance: -; j_gene: TRBJ1-1; v_gene: TRBV25-1; d_gene: -; CDR3aa: CASRGGPGTEAFF; CDR3nt: TGTGCCAGCCGGGGGGGCCCTGGTACTGAAGCTTTCTTT
abundance: -; j_gene: TRBJ2-7; v_gene: TRBV20-1; d_gene: -; CDR3aa: CSAQRAGSSYEQYF; CDR3nt: TGCAGTGCTCAACGGGCGGGGAGCTCCTACGAGCAGTACTTC
abundance: few; j_gene: TRBJ2-7; v_gene: TRBV5-1; d_gene: TRBD1; CDR3aa: CASSGGTGGSLEQYF; CDR3nt: TGCGCCAGCAGCGGAGGGACAGGGGGATCCTTAGAGCAGTACTTC
abundance: -; j_gene: TRBJ1-1; v_gene: TRBV18; d_gene: -; CDR3aa: CASSLTGTPQRTNTEAFF; CDR3nt: TGTGCCAGCTCACTTACCGGGACCCCGCAGAGGACCAACACTGAAGCTTTCTTT
abundance: few; j_gene: TRBJ1-2; v_gene: TRBV7-3; d_gene: TRBD1; CDR3aa: CASSPDREGGYTF; CDR3nt: TGTGCCAGCAGCCCGGACAGGGAGGGTGGCTACACCTTC
abundance: -; j_gene: TRBJ2-2; v_gene: TRBV4-1; d_gene: -; CDR3aa: CASSQPGLNTGELFF; CDR3nt: TGCGCCAGCAGCCAGCCGGGACTTAACACCGGGGAGCTGTTTTTT
abundance: -; j_gene: TRBJ2-1; v_gene: TRBV27; d_gene: TRBD2; CDR3aa: CASSLLTGGYNEQFF; CDR3nt: TGTGCCAGCAGTTTACTAACGGGGGGGTACAATGAGCAGTTCTTC
abundance: -; j_gene: TRBJ2-3; v_gene: TRBV10-3; d_gene: -; CDR3aa: CAIRVRVGDTQYF; CDR3nt: TGTGCCATCAGGGTCCGAGTAGGTGATACGCAGTATTTT
abundance: -; j_gene: TRBJ2-7; v_gene: TRBV6-5; d_gene: TRBD2; CDR3aa: CASSYRGTSVNYEQYF; CDR3nt: TGTGCCAGCAGTTACCGTGGGACTAGCGTAAACTACGAGCAGTACTTC
abundance: -; j_gene: TRBJ1-6; v_gene: TRBV30; d_gene: TRBD1; CDR3aa: CAWSRGQGDSPLHF; CDR3nt: TGTGCCTGGAGTAGGGGACAGGGCGATTCACCCCTCCACTTT
abundance: few; j_gene: TRBJ2-7; v_gene: TRBV28; d_gene: TRBD1; CDR3aa: CASSSPSPGGSYEQYF; CDR3nt: TGTGCCAGCAGTTCCCCGTCCCCAGGGGGCTCCTACGAGCAGTACTTC
abundance: -; j_gene: TRBJ2-1; v_gene: TRBV20-1; d_gene: -; CDR3aa: CSARSGAGQNSNEQFF; CDR3nt: TGCAGTGCTAGATCGGGGGCGGGACAGAATAGCAATGAGCAGTTCTTC
abundance: few; j_gene: TRBJ1-6; v_gene: TRBV10-3; d_gene: -; CDR3aa: CAISPTGSPLHF; CDR3nt: TGTGCCATCAGCCCGACAGGATCTCCCCTCCACTTT